This is a list of T cell receptor beta chains from one sample in a study of post-analysis software for immune sequencing data. TCRdb reanalysed the PCR reads using MiXCR and keeps one entry per CDR3 protein. The table includes 750,000 to 950,000 distinct CDR3 sequences, about 43% detected once. The sequenced sample consisted of blood. The origin of the receptors is a girl aged 10-17 years with multiple sclerosis. The CDR3 runs from the conserved cysteine through the conserved F or W. D genes are given only for firm matches. Where a row states a size, it is once, few, many or the class of an expanded clone; other rows omit it.

J: TRBJ2-4; V: TRBV20-1; length: 15; size: .; D: .; DNA: TGCAGTGGTATCGACGGGACTCTAGCCAAAAACATTCAGTACTTC; CDR3: CSGIDGTLAKNIQYF
J: TRBJ2-6; V: TRBV28; length: 15; size: .; D: .; DNA: TGTGCCAGCAGTTTACGGGGACCTGGGGCCAACGTCCTGACTTTC; CDR3: CASSLRGPGANVLTF
J: TRBJ2-7; V: TRBV6-6; length: 14; size: few; D: .; DNA: TGTGCCAGCATGGGGGCGGTGGCCCGCTACGAGCAGTACTTC; CDR3: CASMGAVARYEQYF
J: TRBJ1-1; V: TRBV7-8; length: 14; size: few; D: TRBD1; DNA: TGTGCCAGCCGCGACAGGGCAATGAACACTGAAGCTTTCTTT; CDR3: CASRDRAMNTEAFF
J: TRBJ2-7; V: TRBV7-9; length: 15; size: many; D: TRBD1; DNA: TGTGCCAGCAGCTTAGGGACAGGGGACACCTACGAGCAGTACTTC; CDR3: CASSLGTGDTYEQYF
J: TRBJ2-7; V: TRBV5-6; length: 12; size: few; D: .; DNA: TGTGCCAGCAGCGACTCTAAGGTCGAGCAGTACTTC; CDR3: CASSDSKVEQYF
J: TRBJ1-5; V: TRBV9; length: 17; size: once; D: .; DNA: TGTGCCAGCAGCGCCGATACAGGGACGGACGGGAGTCAGCCCCAGCATTTT; CDR3: CASSADTGTDGSQPQHF
J: TRBJ1-4; V: TRBV4-3; length: 16; size: .; D: .; DNA: TGCGCCAGCAGCCAAGAAAGTGGCGGGGGTAATGAAAAACTGTTTTTT; CDR3: CASSQESGGGNEKLFF
J: TRBJ2-7; V: TRBV11-1; length: 14; size: few; D: .; DNA: TGTGCCAGCAGCTTTTGGGCAGGGGCCTACGAGCAGTACTTC; CDR3: CASSFWAGAYEQYF
J: TRBJ2-7; V: TRBV29-1; length: 14; size: .; D: .; DNA: TGCAGCGTTGAACTGGCCCTCCGCGGCGGCGAGCAGTACTTC; CDR3: CSVELALRGGEQYF
J: TRBJ2-1; V: TRBV7-9; length: 17; size: once; D: .; DNA: TGTGCCAGCAGCTTAGCAGGGTCCGGGAGTCACTACAATGAGCAGTTCTTC; CDR3: CASSLAGSGSHYNEQFF
J: TRBJ2-1; V: TRBV7-9; length: 14; size: .; D: TRBD1; DNA: TGTGCCAGCGGACCGACCGGGACAGGGAATGAGCAGTTCTTC; CDR3: CASGPTGTGNEQFF
J: TRBJ2-1; V: TRBV20-1; length: 16; size: .; D: .; DNA: TGCAGTGCTAGAGATGTCGTAATTTACCCCGCGGTTGAGCAGTTCTTC; CDR3: CSARDVVIYPAVEQFF
J: TRBJ2-7; V: TRBV7-9; length: 14; size: .; D: TRBD1; DNA: TGTGCCAGCAGCCGCCAGGGACAGGCCTACGAGCAGTACTTC; CDR3: CASSRQGQAYEQYF